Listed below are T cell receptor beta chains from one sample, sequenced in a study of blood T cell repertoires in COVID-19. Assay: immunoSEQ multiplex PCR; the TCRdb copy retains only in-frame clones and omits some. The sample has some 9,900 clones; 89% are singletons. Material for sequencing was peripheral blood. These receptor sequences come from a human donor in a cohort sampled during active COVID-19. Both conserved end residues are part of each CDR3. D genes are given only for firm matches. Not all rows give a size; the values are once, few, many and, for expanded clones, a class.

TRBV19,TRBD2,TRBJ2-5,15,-,CASSILSGGRETQYF,TGTGCCAGTAGTATACTTAGCGGGGGTAGGGAGACCCAGTACTTC
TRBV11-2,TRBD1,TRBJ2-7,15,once,CASSLEGTGSYEQYF,TGTGCCAGCAGCTTAGAAGGGACAGGTTCCTACGAGCAGTACTTC
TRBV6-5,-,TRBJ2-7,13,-,CASSLGRVSEQYF,TGTGCCAGCAGTTTAGGCAGGGTGAGCGAGCAGTACTTC
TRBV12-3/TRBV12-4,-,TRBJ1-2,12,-,CASSLSGVGYTF,TGTGCCAGCAGTTTATCAGGGGTCGGCTACACCTTC
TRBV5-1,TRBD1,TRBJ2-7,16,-,CASSLEPGQGLYEQYF,TGCGCCAGCAGCTTGGAACCGGGACAGGGTCTCTACGAGCAGTACTTC
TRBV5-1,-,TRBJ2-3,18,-,CASSLFVRGRLSTDTQYF,TGCGCCAGCAGCTTGTTCGTGCGGGGGCGACTTAGCACAGATACGCAGTATTTT
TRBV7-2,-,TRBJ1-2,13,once,CASSPQTAYGYTF,TGTGCCAGCAGCCCTCAGACAGCTTATGGCTACACCTTC
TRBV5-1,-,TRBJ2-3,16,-,CASSGGAGRGTDTQYF,TGCGCCAGCAGCGGGGGGGCAGGCCGAGGCACAGATACGCAGTATTTT
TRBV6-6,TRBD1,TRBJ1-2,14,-,CASGDRAKHYGYTF,TGTGCCAGCGGGGACAGGGCAAAACACTATGGCTACACCTTC
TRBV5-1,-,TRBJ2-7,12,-,CASSPDRYEQYF,TGCGCCAGCAGCCCTGACAGATACGAGCAGTACTTC
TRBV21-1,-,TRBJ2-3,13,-,CATKTGGEDTQYF,TGTGCCACAAAGACAGGGGGCGAGGATACGCAGTATTTT
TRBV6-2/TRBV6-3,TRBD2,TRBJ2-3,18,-,CASSYSLRGGLNTDTQYF,TGTGCCAGCAGTTACTCTCTGCGGGGGGGCCTTAACACAGATACGCAGTATTTT
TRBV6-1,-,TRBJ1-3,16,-,CASSEFGIISGNTIYF,TGTGCCAGCAGTGAGTTTGGCATCATCTCTGGAAACACCATATATTTT
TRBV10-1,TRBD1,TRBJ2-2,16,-,CASSESDRGRTGELFF,TGCGCCAGCAGTGAGTCGGACAGGGGAAGAACCGGGGAGCTGTTTTTT
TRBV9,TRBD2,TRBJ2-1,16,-,CASSVGSSGGYNEQFF,TGTGCCAGCAGCGTAGGCAGTAGCGGGGGTTACAATGAGCAGTTCTTC
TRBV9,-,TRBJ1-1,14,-,CASSGSRDLTEAFF,TGTGCCAGCAGCGGTTCCAGGGATCTAACTGAAGCTTTCTTT
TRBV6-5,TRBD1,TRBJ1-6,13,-,CASRQGDNSPLHF,TGTGCCAGTAGACAGGGGGATAATTCACCCCTCCACTTT
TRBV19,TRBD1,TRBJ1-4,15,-,CATKTGRATNEKLFF,TGTGCCACTAAGACAGGGCGTGCAACTAATGAAAAACTGTTTTTT
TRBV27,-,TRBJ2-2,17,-,CASSLTTGPDFTGELFF,TGTGCCAGCAGTCTAACGACAGGCCCTGATTTCACCGGGGAGCTGTTTTTT
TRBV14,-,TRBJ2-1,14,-,CASSQDWPYNEQFF,TGTGCCAGCAGCCAAGATTGGCCTTACAATGAGCAGTTCTTC
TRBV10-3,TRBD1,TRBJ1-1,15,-,CAISEQGRGNTEAFF,TGTGCCATCAGTGAACAGGGGAGAGGGAACACTGAAGCTTTCTTT
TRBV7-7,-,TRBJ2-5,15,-,CASSLGDTTQETQYF,TGTGCTAGCAGCTTAGGAGATACTACGCAAGAGACCCAGTACTTC
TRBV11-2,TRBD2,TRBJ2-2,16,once,CASSLAGLTNTGELFF,TGTGCCAGCAGCTTAGCGGGACTAACTAACACCGGGGAGCTGTTTTTT
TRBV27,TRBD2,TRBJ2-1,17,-,CASSLWRRAGGVDEQFF,TGTGCCAGCAGTTTATGGAGGAGGGCGGGGGGTGTGGATGAGCAGTTCTTC
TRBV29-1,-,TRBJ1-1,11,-,CSAGVDTEAFF,TGCAGCGCCGGAGTAGACACTGAAGCTTTCTTT
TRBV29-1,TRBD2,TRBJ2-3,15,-,CSVLTSGGARDTQYF,TGCAGCGTGTTGACTAGCGGGGGGGCTAGAGATACGCAGTATTTT
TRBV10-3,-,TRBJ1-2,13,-,CAISDSEGGGYTF,TGTGCCATCAGTGATAGCGAAGGCGGGGGCTACACCTTC
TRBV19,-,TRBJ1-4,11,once,CASSITGKLFF,TGTGCCAGTAGTATTACTGGAAAACTGTTTTTT
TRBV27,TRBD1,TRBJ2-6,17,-,CASSPLQGASGANVLTF,TGTGCCAGCAGTCCCTTACAGGGGGCGTCGGGGGCCAACGTCCTGACTTTC
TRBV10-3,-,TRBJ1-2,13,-,CAISESTTGPTSF,TGTGCCATCAGTGAGTCCACAACAGGGCCCACCTCCTTC
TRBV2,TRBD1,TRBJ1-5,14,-,CASSARQGDQPQHF,TGTGCCAGCAGTGCGAGACAGGGGGATCAGCCCCAGCATTTT
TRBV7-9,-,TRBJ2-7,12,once,CASSERQNEQYF,TGTGCCAGCAGCGAGAGACAGAACGAGCAGTACTTC
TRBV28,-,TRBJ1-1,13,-,CASSLVSSPEAFF,TGTGCCAGCAGTTTGGTTAGTAGCCCTGAAGCTTTCTTT
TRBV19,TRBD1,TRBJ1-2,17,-,CASSPGTGVRANYGYTF,TGTGCCAGTAGTCCTGGGACAGGGGTGAGAGCTAACTATGGCTACACCTTC
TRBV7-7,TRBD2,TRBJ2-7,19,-,CASRFYEGAGGSETYEQYF,TGTGCTAGCAGGTTCTATGAGGGAGCGGGGGGCAGTGAGACCTACGAGCAGTACTTC
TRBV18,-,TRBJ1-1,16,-,CASSQSAGAMNTEAFF,TGTGCCAGCTCACAGTCGGCAGGTGCAATGAACACTGAAGCTTTCTTT
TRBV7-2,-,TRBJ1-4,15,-,CASSLGGVGQEKLFF,TGTGCCAGCAGCTTAGGAGGTGTGGGGCAGGAAAAACTGTTTTTT
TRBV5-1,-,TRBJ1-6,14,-,CASSVDSHNSPLHF,TGCGCCAGCAGCGTCGACAGCCATAATTCACCCCTCCACTTT
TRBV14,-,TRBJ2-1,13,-,CASSQVVGGEQFF,TGTGCCAGCAGCCAAGTGGTGGGGGGTGAGCAGTTCTTC
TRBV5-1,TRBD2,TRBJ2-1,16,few,CASSLGLAVSYNEQFF,TGCGCCAGCAGCTTAGGACTAGCGGTTTCTTACAATGAGCAGTTCTTC
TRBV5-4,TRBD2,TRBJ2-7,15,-,CASSEGTSGGNEQYF,TGTGCCAGCAGCGAAGGGACTAGCGGGGGGAACGAGCAGTACTTC
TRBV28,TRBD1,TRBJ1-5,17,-,CASSRPRGTGVFQPQHF,TGTGCCAGCAGTCGCCCACGGGGGACAGGGGTTTTTCAGCCCCAGCATTTT
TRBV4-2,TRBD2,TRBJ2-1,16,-,CASSQGGLAGRNEQFF,TGTGCCAGCAGCCAAGGGGGGCTAGCGGGAAGGAATGAGCAGTTCTTC
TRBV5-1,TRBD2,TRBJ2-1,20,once,CASSYSPGLAGLPSYNEQFF,TGCGCCAGCAGCTATTCCCCGGGACTAGCGGGGCTACCTTCCTACAATGAGCAGTTCTTC
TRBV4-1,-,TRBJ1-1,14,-,CASRAILRGTEAFF,TGCGCCAGCAGGGCCATTTTAAGGGGAACTGAAGCTTTCTTT
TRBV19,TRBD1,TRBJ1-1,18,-,CASRHPLPTGRWNTEAFF,TGTGCCAGTCGCCATCCGCTTCCGACAGGGCGGTGGAACACTGAAGCTTTCTTT
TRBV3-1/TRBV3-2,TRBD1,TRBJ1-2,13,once,CASSQGTGSGYTF,TGTGCCAGCAGCCAAGGGACAGGGAGTGGCTACACCTTC
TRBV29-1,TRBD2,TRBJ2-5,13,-,CSVKPGLAETQYF,TGCAGCGTAAAGCCGGGACTAGCGGAGACCCAGTACTTC
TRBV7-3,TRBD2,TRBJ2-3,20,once,CASSLDIAGGLPTSTDTQYF,TGTGCCAGCAGCTTAGACATAGCGGGGGGACTTCCTACTAGCACAGATACGCAGTATTTT
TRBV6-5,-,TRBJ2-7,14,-,CASSYNKGFHEQYF,TGTGCCAGCAGTTACAATAAGGGGTTCCACGAGCAGTACTTC
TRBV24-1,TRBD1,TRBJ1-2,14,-,CATSESTGDYGYTF,TGTGCCACCAGTGAATCAACAGGGGACTATGGCTACACCTTC
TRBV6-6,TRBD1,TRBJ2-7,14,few,CASKRPGGGYEQYF,TGTGCCAGCAAGAGACCAGGGGGTGGCTACGAGCAGTACTTC
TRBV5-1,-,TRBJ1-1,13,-,CASSEEINPEAFF,TGCGCCAGCAGCGAGGAGATAAACCCTGAAGCTTTCTTT
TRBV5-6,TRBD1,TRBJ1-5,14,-,CASSVTGGEQPQHF,TGTGCCAGCAGCGTGACAGGGGGCGAACAGCCCCAGCATTTT
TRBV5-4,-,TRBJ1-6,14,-,CASSEDIYNSPLHF,TGTGCCAGCAGCGAGGACATATATAATTCACCCCTCCACTTT